Listed below are T cell receptor beta chains from one sample, sequenced in a study of blood T cell repertoires in COVID-19. Libraries were prepared by immunoSEQ multiplex PCR; TCRdb keeps only in-frame clonotypes and omits some of them. Of approximately 150,000 clones in the sample, 87% are singletons; the top ten hold around 5%. The source material was peripheral blood. Receptor source: a human donor in a cohort sampled during active COVID-19. Both conserved end residues are part of each CDR3. A D gene is named only where the DNA matches it firmly. The listing skips clone size in some rows; elsewhere it reads once, few, many or a size class.

j_call v_call clone_size d_call cdr3_nt cdr3_aa
TRBJ1-5 TRBV30 . TRBD1 TGTGCCTGGAGGTCGGCAGGGGGCCCCCAGCCCCAGCATTTT CAWRSAGGPQPQHF
TRBJ1-5 TRBV19 . . TGTGCCAGTAGCCGGGGATTCGATCAGCCCCAGCATTTT CASSRGFDQPQHF
TRBJ1-3 TRBV12-3/TRBV12-4 . TRBD1 TGTGCCAGCAGTTTGGGACAGGGAAACACCATATATTTT CASSLGQGNTIYF
TRBJ1-4 TRBV23-1 . TRBD1 TGCGCCAGCAGTCACTCCTTTCGACAGGGGGCTACGTTCGTTAATGAAAAACTGTTTTTT CASSHSFRQGATFVNEKLFF
TRBJ2-7 TRBV5-8 . TRBD1 TGTGCCAGCAGCTCCCGGGACAGGGTTGACGAGCAGTACTTC CASSSRDRVDEQYF
TRBJ2-3 TRBV3-1/TRBV3-2 . TRBD2 TGTGCCAGCAGCGCTAGCGGGAGGGCCACAGATACGCAGTATTTT CASSASGRATDTQYF
TRBJ2-2 TRBV3-1/TRBV3-2 . . TGTGCCAGCAGCCCAAATCAGGGTTTGTACACCGGGGAGCTGTTTTTT CASSPNQGLYTGELFF
TRBJ1-4 TRBV18 few . TGTGCCAGCTCACCCGGTGACGGTACTAGCGGGAAACTGTTTTTT CASSPGDGTSGKLFF
TRBJ2-7 TRBV19 . . TGTGCCAGTAGTATAGACCTTTCCTACGAGCAGTACTTC CASSIDLSYEQYF
TRBJ2-4 TRBV28 . . TGTGCCAGCAGTTTAGTGGGGCGGGGCGACAAAAACATTCAGTACTTC CASSLVGRGDKNIQYF
TRBJ1-5 TRBV9 . . TGTGCCAGCAGCGTAGGTCAAGCTAATCAGCCCCAGCATTTT CASSVGQANQPQHF
TRBJ2-7 TRBV5-1 . TRBD1 TGCGCCAGCAGCTTGGGGGACAGGGGATTTAACGAGCAGTACTTC CASSLGDRGFNEQYF
TRBJ1-1 TRBV6-5 . . TGTGCCAGCAGCCCCGACAGACCGGAGGAAGCTTTCTTT CASSPDRPEEAFF
TRBJ2-5 TRBV5-1 . . TGCGCCAGCAGCTTGCAGGGGAGACAAGAGACCCAGTACTTC CASSLQGRQETQYF
TRBJ1-1 TRBV6-1 . . TGTGCCAGCAGTGAACGGGGGAGGACTGAAGCTTTCTTT CASSERGRTEAFF
TRBJ2-1 TRBV30 . TRBD1 TGTGCCTGGAGTCCCGGTCAGGGGGCGAGATACAATGAGCAGTTCTTC CAWSPGQGARYNEQFF
TRBJ1-2 TRBV28 once TRBD1 TGTGCCAGCAGTATAACAGGGGGAAGGGGCTATGGCTACACCTTC CASSITGGRGYGYTF
TRBJ2-7 TRBV30 . TRBD2 TGTGCCTGGAGGCGAGCTTTCGGGGGGGCCGGAGAGCAGTACTTC CAWRRAFGGAGEQYF
TRBJ2-1 TRBV2 . . TGTGCCAGCAGTGAAGGGGGAGGCGTTAACAATGAGCAGTTCTTC CASSEGGGVNNEQFF
TRBJ2-3 TRBV9 . TRBD2 TGTGCCAGCAGCCCTACTAGCGCCTTTGGCACAGATACGCAGTATTTT CASSPTSAFGTDTQYF
TRBJ1-4 TRBV12-3/TRBV12-4 once . TGTGCCAGCAGTCCAAGCGGTGAAAAACTGTTTTTT CASSPSGEKLFF
TRBJ2-6 TRBV6-6 . TRBD2 TGTGCCAGCAGTTACGGGGGGGCTGGGGCCAACGTCCTGACTTTC CASSYGGAGANVLTF
TRBJ2-1 TRBV7-9 few . TGTGCCAGCAGCCCCAGAAGTCCACGCCCCGAGCAGTTCTTC CASSPRSPRPEQFF
TRBJ2-3 TRBV4-3 . . TGCGCCAGCAGCTCAGGTGTCCGCAGGTATTTT CASSSGVRRYF
TRBJ1-6 TRBV5-6 . . TGTGCCAGCAGCCTGACTATGGGCAGGGGAAGCTCCTATAATTCACCCCTCCACTTT CASSLTMGRGSSYNSPLHF
TRBJ1-2 TRBV4-1 . . TGCGCCAGCAGCCAGTCTGATGACAGGATTTTCTATGGCTACACCTTC CASSQSDDRIFYGYTF
TRBJ2-5 TRBV20-1 . . TGCAGTGCTAGGGGGGGGGCGACCCAGTACTTC CSARGGATQYF
TRBJ2-3 TRBV9 . TRBD2 TGTGCCAGCAGCGTAGGGTTAGCGGGAGAAGCAGATACGCAGTATTTT CASSVGLAGEADTQYF
TRBJ2-1 TRBV11-3 . TRBD1 TGTGCCAGCAGCTTACGACAGGGGGCGATCAATGAGCAGTTCTTC CASSLRQGAINEQFF
TRBJ1-1 TRBV29-1 . . TGCAGCGTATGCAGGGGTTTGAACACTGAAGCTTTCTTT CSVCRGLNTEAFF
TRBJ2-7 TRBV5-1 . . TGCGCCAGCAGCTCAACAGGTATATACGAGCAGTACTTC CASSSTGIYEQYF
TRBJ2-1 TRBV7-7 . TRBD2 TGTGCTAGCAGCTTAAACCTAGCGGGTGGGAATGAGCAGTTCTTC CASSLNLAGGNEQFF
TRBJ2-2 TRBV5-1 . . TGCGCCAGCAGCTTGGCAAGTCGGGGGACGAACACCGGGGAGCTGTTTTTT CASSLASRGTNTGELFF
TRBJ2-1 TRBV24-1 . TRBD2 TGTGCCACCAGTGATCCCTCTCTAGCGGGGGCGATCCATGAGCAGTTCTTC CATSDPSLAGAIHEQFF
TRBJ1-2 TRBV7-3 . TRBD1 TGTGCCAGCAGCGAAACCGGGACAGGAATGGAGTATGGCTACACCTTC CASSETGTGMEYGYTF
TRBJ2-7 TRBV27 . TRBD2 TGTGCCAGCAGTTCGGGACTAGCGGGGGCGAATAGCTCCTACGAGCAGTACTTC CASSSGLAGANSSYEQYF
TRBJ1-2 TRBV5-4 . . TGTGCCAGCAGCTTTGGGGGGAAACCTAACTATGGCTACACCTTC CASSFGGKPNYGYTF
TRBJ2-7 TRBV28 . . TGTGCCAGCAGTTTAATTGTTGGCAGCTACGAGCAGTACTTC CASSLIVGSYEQYF
TRBJ2-3 TRBV27 . TRBD2 TGTGCCAGCAGTTTGAGGGGACTAGCGGGAGGAGACGGCACAGATACGCAGTATTTT CASSLRGLAGGDGTDTQYF
TRBJ2-1 TRBV2 . . TGTGCCAGCAGTGACGGGTTATCGTACAATGAGCAGTTCTTC CASSDGLSYNEQFF
TRBJ2-5 TRBV11-3 once . TGTGCCAGCAGCCCGCCTTCCGGGGGAGAGACCCAGTACTTC CASSPPSGGETQYF
TRBJ1-1 TRBV18 few TRBD1 TGTGCCAGCTCACCTAGGACAGGGGAAGGCACTGAAGCTTTCTTT CASSPRTGEGTEAFF
TRBJ1-2 TRBV19 . . TGTGCCAGTACCCGGACACGTTCATTTAACTATGGCTACACCTTC CASTRTRSFNYGYTF
TRBJ1-5 TRBV24-1 . TRBD1 TGTGCCACCAGTGATGCCCCCGGGACAGGAAAACCAACCGGTCAGCCCCAGCATTTT CATSDAPGTGKPTGQPQHF
TRBJ1-1 TRBV6-5 . TRBD1 TGTGCCGTCGGCAGGGGGGCAGGGGCTGAAGCTTTCTTT CAVGRGAGAEAFF
TRBJ2-5 TRBV7-9 . . TGTGCCAGCAGCTTAGGGGCAGGGTATAGGCAAGAGACCCAGTACTTC CASSLGAGYRQETQYF
TRBJ1-2 TRBV7-8 . TRBD1 TGTGCCAGCAGCTTAGGTTCAGGGGGAGGTCTCTCGGGCGGCTACACCTTC CASSLGSGGGLSGGYTF
TRBJ2-7 TRBV14 . . TGTGCCAGCAGCCAAGATCACAGGGCCGAGCAGTACTTC CASSQDHRAEQYF
TRBJ2-7 TRBV3-1/TRBV3-2 few . TGTGCCAGCAGCCAAGCCGGGGAGACCTACGAGCAGTACTTC CASSQAGETYEQYF
TRBJ1-1 TRBV5-1 . . TGCGCCAGCAGCTCACATCTCCAGGGCTCGAACACTGAAGCTTTCTTT CASSSHLQGSNTEAFF
TRBJ2-7 TRBV11-3 . TRBD1 TGTGCCAGCAGCTCGTGGGGACAGGGACCTTACGAGCAGTACTTC CASSSWGQGPYEQYF
TRBJ2-7 TRBV27 once TRBD2 TGTGCCAGCAGACGGACTAGCGGGATCTCCTACGAGCAGTACTTC CASRRTSGISYEQYF
TRBJ1-2 TRBV3-1/TRBV3-2 . . TGTGCCAGCAGCCAAGATACAGGCCAGCCCTCTAACTATGGCTACACCTTC CASSQDTGQPSNYGYTF
TRBJ1-2 TRBV9 few . TGTGCCAGCAGCCCTACGACAGGCTACTATGGCTACACCTTC CASSPTTGYYGYTF
TRBJ1-1 TRBV19 . . TGTGCCAGTAGTATTCGGGCGACCCGGAGGGACACTGAAGCTTTCTTT CASSIRATRRDTEAFF
TRBJ1-2 TRBV28 . TRBD1 TGTGCCAGCAGTCCCACAGGGGGTAAGAATGGCTACACCTTC CASSPTGGKNGYTF
TRBJ2-1 TRBV10-3 . . TGTGCCATCAGTCTGGACACCTCCTACAATGAGCAGTTCTTC CAISLDTSYNEQFF